A selection of T cell receptor beta chains follows, all from one sample in a study of CD8 T cells in ankylosing spondylitis. TCRdb itself ran the 5' RACE reads through MiXCR, one entry per CDR3 protein. The sample contains about 400,000 distinct CDR3 sequences, 20% of which appear only once. Sequenced: blood, either unsorted or a sorted T cell fraction (not recorded which). The source of these receptors is a male donor with ankylosing spondylitis or in good health (not recorded which). Both conserved end residues are part of each CDR3. The order of the fields is D gene, J gene, clone size, V gene, CDR3 protein, CDR3 DNA. A D gene is named only where the DNA matches it firmly. For some rows the clone size is stated as once, few or many, or as a class when expanded; others skip it.

D gene: TRBD2; J gene: TRBJ2-7; clone size: few; V gene: TRBV7-9; CDR3 protein: CASSLPPSGGYEQYF; CDR3 DNA: TGTGCCAGCAGCCTCCCCCCGAGCGGGGGATACGAGCAGTACTTC
D gene: TRBD1; J gene: TRBJ2-3; clone size: few; V gene: TRBV10-2; CDR3 protein: CASSEEQGGTDTQYF; CDR3 DNA: TGCGCCAGCAGTGAGGAACAGGGGGGCACAGATACGCAGTATTTT
D gene: -; J gene: TRBJ1-2; clone size: many; V gene: TRBV28; CDR3 protein: CASSPPDTFFYGYTF; CDR3 DNA: TGTGCCAGCAGTCCACCCGACACGTTCTTCTATGGCTACACCTTC
D gene: TRBD2; J gene: TRBJ2-1; clone size: -; V gene: TRBV4-2; CDR3 protein: CASSRTSGGEHNEQFF; CDR3 DNA: TGTGCCAGCAGCCGGACTAGCGGGGGGGAACATAATGAGCAGTTCTTC
D gene: -; J gene: TRBJ2-1; clone size: few; V gene: TRBV28; CDR3 protein: CASSSPPGRNSYNEQFF; CDR3 DNA: TGTGCCAGCAGTTCGCCCCCCGGGCGAAACTCCTACAATGAGCAGTTCTTC
D gene: -; J gene: TRBJ2-7; clone size: -; V gene: TRBV2; CDR3 protein: CASTGGNSYEQYF; CDR3 DNA: TGTGCCAGCACGGGCGGAAACTCCTACGAGCAGTACTTC
D gene: -; J gene: TRBJ2-7; clone size: few; V gene: TRBV21-1; CDR3 protein: CASSKGTRGAYEQYF; CDR3 DNA: TGTGCCAGCAGCAAAGGTACCCGGGGGGCCTACGAGCAGTACTTC
D gene: -; J gene: TRBJ2-6; clone size: few; V gene: TRBV29-1; CDR3 protein: CSVEGASDSGANVLTF; CDR3 DNA: TGCAGCGTTGAGGGGGCTTCAGACTCTGGGGCCAACGTCCTGACTTTC
D gene: TRBD1; J gene: TRBJ2-1; clone size: -; V gene: TRBV20-1; CDR3 protein: CSARGLGDSYNEQFF; CDR3 DNA: TGCAGTGCTAGAGGGCTCGGGGACAGTTACAATGAGCAGTTCTTC
D gene: -; J gene: TRBJ2-1; clone size: few; V gene: TRBV20-1; CDR3 protein: CSAGGQGSPPYDEQFF; CDR3 DNA: TGCAGTGCTGGGGGTCAGGGGTCACCCCCCTACGACGAGCAGTTCTTC
D gene: -; J gene: TRBJ1-1; clone size: many; V gene: TRBV12-3/TRBV12-4; CDR3 protein: CASSPGNAEAFF; CDR3 DNA: TGTGCCAGCAGTCCAGGGAATGCTGAAGCTTTCTTT
D gene: -; J gene: TRBJ1-4; clone size: -; V gene: TRBV19; CDR3 protein: CASSIPDQYEKLFF; CDR3 DNA: TGTGCCAGTAGTATTCCGGACCAGTACGAAAAACTGTTTTTT
D gene: TRBD1; J gene: TRBJ2-7; clone size: -; V gene: TRBV27; CDR3 protein: CASAFLDRAYEQYF; CDR3 DNA: TGTGCCAGCGCTTTCTTGGACAGGGCCTACGAGCAGTACTTC
D gene: -; J gene: TRBJ2-7; clone size: -; V gene: TRBV30; CDR3 protein: CAWNRGPVTYEQYF; CDR3 DNA: TGTGCCTGGAATCGTGGGCCGGTCACCTACGAGCAGTACTTC